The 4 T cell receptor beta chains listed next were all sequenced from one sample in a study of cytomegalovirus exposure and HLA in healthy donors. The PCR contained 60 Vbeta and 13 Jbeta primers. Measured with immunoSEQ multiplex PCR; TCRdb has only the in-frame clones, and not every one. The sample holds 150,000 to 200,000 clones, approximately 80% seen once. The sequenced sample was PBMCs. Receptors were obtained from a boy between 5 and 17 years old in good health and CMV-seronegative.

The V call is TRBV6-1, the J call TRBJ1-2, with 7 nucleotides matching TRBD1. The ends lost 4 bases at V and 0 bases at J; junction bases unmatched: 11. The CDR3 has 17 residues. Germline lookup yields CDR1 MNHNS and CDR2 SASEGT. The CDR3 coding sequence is TGTGCCAGCAGTGGCCCGGGACAGCGGCCACCTAACTATGGCTACACCTTC. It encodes CASSGPGQRPPNYGYTF.

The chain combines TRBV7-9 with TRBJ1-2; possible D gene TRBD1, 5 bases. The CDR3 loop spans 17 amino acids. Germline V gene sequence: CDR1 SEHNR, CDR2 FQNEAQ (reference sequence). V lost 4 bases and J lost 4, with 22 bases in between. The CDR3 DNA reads TGTGCCAGCAGCTCCTCGGGCGGGGGAAAGGGGTTCTATGGCTACACCTTC. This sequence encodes CASSSSGGGKGFYGYTF.

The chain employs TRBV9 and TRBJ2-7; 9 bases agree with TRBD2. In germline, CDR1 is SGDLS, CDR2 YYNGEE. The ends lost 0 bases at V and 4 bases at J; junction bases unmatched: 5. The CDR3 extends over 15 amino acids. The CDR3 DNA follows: TGTGCCAGCAGCGTAGATCTAGCGGGGTTTTACGAGCAGTACTTC. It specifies CASSVDLAGFYEQYF.

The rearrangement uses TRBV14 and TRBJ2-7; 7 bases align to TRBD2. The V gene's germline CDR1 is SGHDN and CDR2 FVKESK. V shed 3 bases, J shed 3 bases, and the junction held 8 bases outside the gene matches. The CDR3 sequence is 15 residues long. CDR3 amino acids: CASSQVWGGGYEQYF. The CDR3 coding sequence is TGTGCCAGCAGCCAGGTGTGGGGGGGAGGCTACGAGCAGTACTTC.